One sample yielded the 14 T cell receptor beta chains listed below, sequenced in a study of T cell changes during pregnancy in multiple sclerosis. Profiled with immunoSEQ multiplex PCR; TCRdb holds only in-frame clones, not every one. The sample lists roughly 30,000 clones; about nine tenths were seen once. The sample was CD4+ T cells from peripheral blood mononuclear cells, taken in the first trimester of pregnancy. The origin of the receptors is a female donor in good health, enrolled as a control in a pregnancy study.

The chain uses TRBV6-5 and TRBJ2-7; 9 nucleotides line up with TRBD2. V trimming: 4 bases; J trimming: 7 bases; junction bases outside the gene matches: 8. The CDR3 sequence is 14 residues long. CDR1 and CDR2 (germline): MNHEY, SVGAGI. CDR3 protein: CASSLLAGAGEQYF. The DNA of the CDR3 is TGTGCCAGCAGTTTATTAGCGGGGGCGGGGGAGCAGTACTTC.

V and J are TRBV2 and TRBJ1-1; unclear D gene. The CDR3 is made up of 13 amino acids. Germline V CDR1 and CDR2: SNHLY, FYNNEI. Trimming took 7 bases from V and 2 from J, leaving 11 bases between them. CDR3 amino acids: CASTPHQNTEAFF. CDR3 DNA sequence: TGTGCCAGCACCCCACACCAAAACACTGAAGCTTTCTTT.

The chain joins TRBV7-2 to TRBJ2-7; 11 bases map to TRBD2. Germline assignment: CDR1 SGHTA and CDR2 FQGNSA. Germline trimming cut 1 base from V and 6 bases from J; bases unmatched to any gene: 14. The CDR3 consists of 18 residues. CDR3 bases: TGTGCCAGCAGCTTAGAGCTAATTGGTAGCGGGAGGGCTGTCGAGCAGTACTTC. Translating it yields CASSLELIGSGRAVEQYF. Together with reference TRBV7-2 and TRBJ2-7, the CDR3 gives the full variable domain: GAGVSQSPSNKVTEKGKDVELRCDPISGHTALYWYRQSLGQGLEFLIYFQGNSAPDKSGLPSDRFSAERTGGSVSTLTIQRTQQEDSAVYLCASSLELIGSGRAVEQYFGPGTRLTVT.

This clone was seen only once. V is TRBV27 and J is TRBJ2-7, with a tentative D call TRBD2 (5 bases). This CDR3 has 13 residues. Per the germline V gene, CDR1 is MNHEY and CDR2 is SMNVEV (reference sequence). Trimming stripped 5 bases from V and 6 bases from J, with 14 bases between. CDR3 sequence: CASSHGEGREQYF. The CDR3 nucleotides are TGTGCCAGCAGTCACGGCGAGGGCCGCGAGCAGTACTTC.

The rearrangement links TRBV28 to TRBJ2-7; D unresolved. Trimming cost V 2 bases and J 0 bases, with 8 bases left between them. The CDR3 extends over 14 amino acids. Germline CDR1 MDHEN, CDR2 SYDVKM. The CDR3 here is CASSLNDNSYEQYF. The CDR3 region has the DNA TGTGCCAGCAGTTTAAATGACAACTCCTACGAGCAGTACTTC.

The chain links TRBV6-4 to TRBJ2-3, with D possibly TRBD1 on 5 matching bases. The CDR3 covers 14 residues. V lost 2 bases and J 1 base, leaving 7 bases between the germline ends. The germline V gene has CDR1 MRHNA and CDR2 SNTAGT. CDR3 residues: CASSDRGGTDTQYF. CDR3 coding DNA: TGTGCCAGCAGTGACAGGGGTGGCACAGATACGCAGTATTTT.

The table lists this clone with a count of one. V gene TRBV11-3 combines with J gene TRBJ2-2; D is undetermined. This CDR3 spans 17 amino acids. V lost 0 bases and J 6 bases, leaving 17 bases between the germline ends. Germline values: CDR1 SGHNT, CDR2 YENEEA. The CDR3 region is CASSLDSRVSLPGELFF. In DNA, the CDR3 is TGTGCCAGCAGCTTAGACAGTCGGGTGAGCCTCCCCGGGGAGCTGTTTTTT.

The chain has TRBV30 and TRBJ2-3; weak D call: TRBD2 (7 bases). This CDR3 has 15 residues. V was shortened by 3 bases and J by 2 bases, with 15 bases between the two germline ends. CDR1 is GTSNPN, CDR2 SVGIG, per germline (reference sequence). The DNA for the CDR3 is TGTGCCTGGAGGCTTCGGGGGGCCCACACAGATACGCAGTATTTT. Translating gives CAWRLRGAHTDTQYF.

V is TRBV18 and J is TRBJ1-1; D is possibly TRBD1 (5 bases). The germline V and J ends were trimmed by 2 bases and 1 base, with 11 bases remaining between them. The CDR3 sequence is 15 residues long. Germline V gene data show CDR1 as KGHSH and CDR2 as LQKENI. The CDR3 DNA reads TGTGCCAGCTCACCAAGCCAGGGTGGGAACACTGAAGCTTTCTTT. Residues: CASSPSQGGNTEAFF.

The chain recombines TRBV9 with TRBJ1-4, with D possibly matching TRBD1 (6 bases). The CDR3 contains 15 residues. Trimming took off 3 bases at V and 4 bases at J, with 13 bases between the two ends. The germline gives CDR1 SGDLS, CDR2 YYNGEE. For the CDR3, the DNA is TGTGCCAGCAGCGGGATACAGGGCGGTAATGAAAAACTGTTTTTT. Translated, it gives CASSGIQGGNEKLFF.

This chain uses TRBV28 with TRBJ2-2; no clear D gene. Trimming pared 4 bases from V and 3 bases from J, leaving 18 bases between. Germline V gene data show CDR1 as MDHEN and CDR2 as SYDVKM. The length of the CDR3 is 17 residues. The CDR3 loop reads CASSSIGPLQYTGELFF. The DNA of the CDR3 is TGTGCCAGCAGTTCTATCGGCCCCTTACAGTACACCGGGGAGCTGTTTTTT.

The J gene is TRBJ1-6, the V gene TRBV2; no clear D gene. V was shortened by 5 bases and J by 8 bases, with 10 bases between the two germline ends. Per germline, CDR1 SNHLY and CDR2 FYNNEI. The length of the CDR3 is 13 residues. In DNA form, the CDR3 reads TGTGCCAGCAGTAGGGAGGGCTATTCACCCCTCCACTTT. Its translation is CASSREGYSPLHF.

The V gene is TRBV28, the J gene TRBJ1-4, with D possibly being TRBD1 (6 bases). Per the germline V gene, CDR1 is MDHEN and CDR2 is SYDVKM. Trimming stripped 7 bases from V and 4 bases from J, with 13 bases between. This CDR3 has 14 residues. CDR3 amino acids: CASTLIRGNEKLFF. The CDR3 DNA reads as TGTGCCAGCACCCTAATCAGGGGTAATGAAAAACTGTTTTTT.

The V call is TRBV10-1, the J call TRBJ2-7; D is possibly TRBD1 (8 bases). The V and J ends lost 4 bases and 1 base respectively, with 17 bases between them. CDR1 is WNHNN and CDR2 is SYGVQD in the germline V gene (reference sequence). The CDR3 runs to 16 residues. The CDR3 reads CASSVRTGRVSYEQYF. The CDR3 DNA is TGCGCCAGCAGTGTTAGGACAGGGAGGGTATCCTACGAGCAGTACTTC.